Following are 11 T cell receptor beta chains from one sample sequenced in a study of cytomegalovirus exposure and HLA in healthy donors. The PCR made use of 60 Vbeta and 13 Jbeta primers. TCRdb's copy holds only in-frame clones and misses some; the assay was immunoSEQ multiplex PCR. The repertoire has about 140,000 clones, 60% to 80% of them found once; the top ten carry 10% to 12%. The sample comprised PBMCs. These receptors were taken from a man younger than 30 in good health and CMV-seropositive.

As concerns this clone: One junction end does not reproduce the germline sequence, and a read error may be involved. The chain combines TRBV5-1 with TRBJ2-5, with TRBD2 matching 9 bases. CDR1 and CDR2 (germline): SGHRS, YFSETQ. There are 12 residues in the CDR3. The CDR3 DNA sequence: TGCGCCAGCGGCCCGATAGCGGGAGTGTCCCACTTC. Residues: CASGPIAGVSHF.

The CDR3 DNA is TGTGCCAGCAGTTTAGGAGCGGGAGGTCGTACCGGGGAGCTGTTTTTT. Encoded protein: CASSLGAGGRTGELFF. The J gene is TRBJ2-2, the V gene TRBV28; 9 nucleotides match TRBD2. From germline, CDR1 is MDHEN and CDR2 SYDVKM. The CDR3 is made up of 16 amino acids. Trimming cost V 2 bases and J 5 bases; bases outside gene matches: 6.

This clone was detected only once. The chain has TRBV7-9 and TRBJ2-7; 8 nucleotides align to TRBD2. The CDR3 is 16 amino acids. Trimming took 5 bases from V and 5 from J; bases not matched to a gene: 14. The germline gives CDR1 SEHNR, CDR2 FQNEAQ (reference sequence). This chain's CDR3 is CASSLDLAGMGDEQYF. CDR3 DNA: TGTGCCAGCAGCCTGGATTTAGCGGGGATGGGGGACGAGCAGTACTTC.

The rearrangement joins TRBV7-9 to TRBJ1-2; 9 bases match TRBD1. Germline V gene lookup returns CDR1 SEHNR and CDR2 FQNEAQ (reference sequence). The J segment lost 4 bases and the V segment lost 4 bases, leaving 7 bases of the junction unmatched. The CDR3 has 15 residues. The CDR3 DNA follows: TGTGCCAGCAGCTCCTGGGACAGGGTGGGCTATGGCTACACCTTC. The encoded protein is CASSSWDRVGYGYTF.

The chain links TRBV4-1 to TRBJ1-1; D possibly corresponds to TRBD1 (6 bases). The CDR3 runs 14 residues. CDR1 and CDR2 from the germline V gene are MGHRA and YSYEKL. The ends were cut back, 4 bases at V and 2 bases at J, with 11 bases in the middle. As DNA, the CDR3 is TGCGCCAGCAGCCCAGGGGTAGTTAACACTGAAGCTTTCTTT. This gives the protein CASSPGVVNTEAFF.

This chain joins TRBV29-1 and TRBJ2-7; possibly TRBD1 for D (6 bases). The CDR3 runs to 16 residues. V lost 1 base to trimming and J lost 6 bases, with 22 bases between them. From germline, CDR1 is SQVTM and CDR2 ANQGSEA. The CDR3 loop is CSVEVRSVAYRAEQYF. Written as DNA, the CDR3 is TGCAGCGTTGAAGTTAGGAGTGTCGCGTACAGGGCCGAGCAGTACTTC.

CDR3: CATSKATNEKLFF. The CDR3 DNA reads TGTGCCACCTCTAAAGCAACTAATGAAAAACTGTTTTTT. This chain joins TRBV28 and TRBJ1-4, with no clear D. Germline CDR1 and CDR2: MDHEN and SYDVKM. The CDR3 has 13 amino acids. Trimming removed 10 bases at V and 0 bases at J, with 9 bases between.

The CDR3 nucleotides read TGTGCCAGCAGTTCCCGGGACAGGAACACTGAAGCTTTCTTT. Its protein product is CASSSRDRNTEAFF. The genes are TRBV28 and TRBJ1-1, with TRBD1 matching over 7 bases. V lost 4 bases to trimming and J lost 1 base; unmatched junction nucleotides: 3. The germline CDR1 and CDR2 sequences are MDHEN and SYDVKM. The CDR3 is 14 amino acids. The complete variable domain, with remaining parts taken from reference TRBV28 and TRBJ1-1, reads DVKVTQSSRYLVKRTGEKVFLECVQDMDHENMFWYRQDPGLGLRLIYFSYDVKMKEKGDIPEGYSVSREKKERFSLILESASTNQTSMYLCASSSRDRNTEAFFGQGTRLTVV.

This chain uses TRBV4-1 with TRBJ2-2, with D tentatively TRBD2 (5 bases). The V and J ends lost 3 bases and 4 bases respectively, with 18 bases between them. Germline V lookup: CDR1 MGHRA, CDR2 YSYEKL. The CDR3 loop spans 17 amino acids. CDR3: CASSHLAGQRSTGELFF. CDR3 bases: TGCGCCAGCAGCCACCTTGCGGGTCAGCGATCCACCGGGGAGCTGTTTTTT.

This rearrangement joins TRBV7-2 to TRBJ2-7, with 8 bases identical to TRBD1. With 4 bases clipped from V and 3 bases from J, the junction kept 14 bases outside the gene matches. Looked up from germline, CDR1 is SGHTA and CDR2 is FQGNSA. The CDR3 runs to 17 residues. CDR3 amino acids: CASSSLGLGQDFYEQYF. The CDR3 DNA reads TGTGCCAGCAGCTCTCTGGGGTTGGGACAGGATTTCTACGAGCAGTACTTC.

The genes are TRBV11-2 and TRBJ1-2, with 11 bases lining up with TRBD1. After removal of 4 bases from V and 7 bases from J, the junction contained 14 bases not matched to a gene. Germline V gives CDR1 SGHAT, CDR2 FQNNGV. This CDR3 region has 17 residues. CDR3 protein: CASSSLGQGAGVRGYTF. The CDR3 nucleotides read TGTGCCAGCAGCTCGCTTGGACAGGGGGCGGGGGTACGTGGCTACACCTTC.